This entry lists 26 T cell receptor beta chains sequenced from one sample in a study of cytomegalovirus exposure and HLA in healthy donors. Assay: immunoSEQ multiplex PCR; the TCRdb copy retains only in-frame clones and omits some. Among some 140,000 clones, around four fifths were seen once, and the ten largest hold more than 1.4%. The sequenced material came from PBMCs. The receptors here all came from a woman aged 25 to 39 in good health and CMV-seronegative.

The chain couples TRBV7-7 to TRBJ1-5; the match to TRBD1 covers 7 bases. CDR1 SSHAT and CDR2 FNYEAQ come from the germline V gene (reference sequence). Unmatched junction bases numbered 13, after V lost 3 bases and J lost 2 bases. CDR3 size: 18 residues. CDR3 coding DNA: TGTGCCAGCAGCTTGGACCGTACAGGGGTTTTTGGCAATCAGCCCCAGCATTTT. Amino acids: CASSLDRTGVFGNQPQHF.

The chain uses TRBV28 and TRBJ1-3; 9 bases line up with TRBD1. The CDR3 covers 14 residues. V lost 5 bases to trimming and J lost 2 bases; unmatched junction nucleotides: 1. CDR1 is MDHEN and CDR2 is SYDVKM in the germline V gene. CDR3 sequence reads: CASSRQGAGNTIYF. For the CDR3, the DNA is TGTGCCAGCAGTCGACAGGGGGCTGGAAACACCATATATTTT. The full variable domain, with the rest looked up from reference TRBV28 and TRBJ1-3, is DVKVTQSSRYLVKRTGEKVFLECVQDMDHENMFWYRQDPGLGLRLIYFSYDVKMKEKGDIPEGYSVSREKKERFSLILESASTNQTSMYLCASSRQGAGNTIYFGEGSWLTVV.

The J gene is TRBJ2-7, the V gene TRBV19, with 10 bases lining up with TRBD1. Germline assignment: CDR1 LNHDA and CDR2 SQIVND (reference sequence). There are 14 residues in the CDR3. Unmatched junction bases numbered 4, after V lost 5 bases and J lost 3 bases. The CDR3 reads CASSPTGGFYEQYF. The CDR3 nucleotides are TGTGCCAGTAGTCCGACAGGGGGCTTCTACGAGCAGTACTTC.

This clone is a singleton in its sample. The rearrangement links TRBV28 to TRBJ2-7; 8 bases fit TRBD2. The V gene end was trimmed by 4 bases and the J gene end by 5 bases; junction bases not matched to a gene: 13. The length of the CDR3 is 16 residues. Looked up from germline, CDR1 is MDHEN and CDR2 is SYDVKM. The CDR3 region has the DNA TGTGCCAGCAGTTCGAGGACTCGGGGGGGCCGCGACGAGCAGTACTTC. This encodes CASSSRTRGGRDEQYF.

The chain employs TRBV19 and TRBJ1-1, with 9 bases that match TRBD1. The CDR3 is made up of 13 amino acids. V dropped 6 bases and J dropped 6; count of bases not matched to a gene: 5. Germline values: CDR1 LNHDA, CDR2 SQIVND (reference sequence). The CDR3 loop is CASRGQGVAEAFF. The CDR3 region has the DNA TGTGCCAGTAGGGGACAGGGAGTGGCTGAAGCTTTCTTT.

This chain joins TRBV19 and TRBJ2-7, with D unresolved. The CDR3 consists of 14 residues. Trimming removed 2 bases from V and 5 bases from J, with 13 bases in between. The germline V gene encodes CDR1 LNHDA and CDR2 SQIVND (reference sequence). The CDR3 coding sequence is TGTGCCAGTAGTATAATAGCCAGTTCCCACGAGCAGTACTTC. Encoded protein: CASSIIASSHEQYF.

V and J are TRBV18 and TRBJ2-7, with TRBD1 matching 7 bases. V lost 3 bases to trimming and J lost 3 bases; unmatched junction nucleotides: 17. Germline CDR1 and CDR2: KGHSH and LQKENI. CDR3 length: 18 residues. CDR3 DNA sequence: TGTGCCAGCTCACCCCTAGGTGGAGTCTGGGACAGTCACTACGAGCAGTACTTC. As protein: CASSPLGGVWDSHYEQYF.

The rearrangement uses TRBV5-1 and TRBJ1-1; perhaps TRBD1 as D (5 bases). The germline V and J ends were trimmed by 0 bases and 1 base, with 10 bases remaining between them. The CDR3 contains 15 residues. Germline V gene data show CDR1 as SGHRS and CDR2 as YFSETQ. The CDR3 DNA is TGCGCCAGCAGCTTGGGTTGGGGGGGGAACACTGAAGCTTTCTTT. It codes for CASSLGWGGNTEAFF.

This clone showed up just once. V usage is TRBV7-6 and J usage is TRBJ1-3; D remains ambiguous. In germline, CDR1 is SGHVS, CDR2 FNYEAQ. The CDR3 is 15 amino acids. V lost 3 bases to trimming and J lost 0 bases, with 9 bases between them. The CDR3 DNA follows: TGTGCCAGCAGCTTCCGGAGTCACTCTGGAAACACCATATATTTT. It translates to CASSFRSHSGNTIYF.

V gene TRBV6-6 combines with J gene TRBJ2-2; TRBD2 aligns across 8 bases. Germline lookup yields CDR1 MNHNY and CDR2 SVGAGI (reference sequence). There are 16 residues in the CDR3. Trimming took 7 bases from V and 1 from J; bases not matched to a gene: 8. The CDR3 nucleotides are TGTGCCAGCACCCGGTCGGGGGGGTTGAACACCGGGGAGCTGTTTTTT. This gives the protein CASTRSGGLNTGELFF.

The gene calls are TRBV6-6 and TRBJ2-2, with D unresolved. The germline gives CDR1 MNHNY, CDR2 SVGAGI (reference sequence). The germline V and J ends were trimmed by 6 bases and 5 bases, with 16 bases remaining between them. The CDR3 runs to 15 residues. The CDR3 region has the DNA TGTGCCAGCAGGCCAAGCGCTCGGTCTACCGGGGAGCTGTTTTTT. Its protein is CASRPSARSTGELFF.

J is TRBJ2-1 and V is TRBV9; the match to TRBD1 covers 8 bases. The V gene's germline CDR1 is SGDLS and CDR2 YYNGEE. The CDR3 loop spans 15 amino acids. Losses at the gene ends were 0 bases for V and 7 bases for J; bases not matched to a gene: 6. CDR3 amino acids: CASSVGTGGWNEQFF. In nucleotides, the CDR3 is TGTGCCAGCAGCGTAGGAACAGGGGGGTGGAATGAGCAGTTCTTC.

This clone was seen once. V usage is TRBV28 and J usage is TRBJ1-2, with TRBD1 identical over 9 bases. With V trimmed by 5 bases and J by 5 bases, 9 bases remained unmatched. Germline V gene sequence: CDR1 MDHEN, CDR2 SYDVKM. This CDR3 is built from 15 residues. CDR3 coding DNA: TGTGCCAGCAGTCGTACAGGGGGCGCATTGTATGGCTACACCTTC. Translation gives CASSRTGGALYGYTF.

The chain uses TRBV18 and TRBJ2-7, with D possibly TRBD2 on 7 matching bases. Germline lookup yields CDR1 KGHSH and CDR2 LQKENI. Trimming pared 4 bases from V and 6 bases from J, leaving 13 bases between. CDR3 length: 13 residues. The CDR3, as DNA: TGTGCCAGCTCACAGGGGGGGGCTGGCGAGCAGTACTTC. This gives the protein CASSQGGAGEQYF.

Written as DNA, the CDR3 is TGTGCCAGCAACAAGGGGGACTATGGCTACACCTTC. The encoded protein is CASNKGDYGYTF. This sequence joins TRBV6-6 and TRBJ1-2, with D possibly matching TRBD1 (6 bases). Trimming stripped 7 bases from V and 3 bases from J, with 9 bases between. This CDR3 comprises 12 residues. From germline, CDR1 is MNHNY and CDR2 SVGAGI (reference sequence).

CDR3 loop: CAWSVQGDTEAFF. CDR3 DNA sequence: TGTGCCTGGAGTGTGCAGGGGGACACTGAAGCTTTCTTT. The V call is TRBV30, the J call TRBJ1-1; 7 bases align to TRBD1. From germline, CDR1 is GTSNPN and CDR2 SVGIG (reference sequence). With V trimmed by 0 bases and J by 3 bases, 1 base remained unmatched. This CDR3 contains 13 residues.

The chain's CDR3 is CASSQELASLEQYF. The CDR3 DNA follows: TGTGCCAGCAGCCAAGAATTGGCTTCGCTCGAGCAGTACTTC. The rearrangement uses TRBV14 and TRBJ2-7; no definite D call. Trimming removed 0 bases from V and 6 bases from J, with 12 bases in between. Germline V CDR1 and CDR2: SGHDN, FVKESK. This CDR3 spans 14 amino acids.

The chain has TRBV6-4 and TRBJ2-7; perhaps TRBD2 as D (5 bases). V lost 2 bases and J 4 bases, leaving 21 bases between the germline ends. The CDR3 runs to 17 residues. Germline V lookup: CDR1 MRHNA, CDR2 SNTAGT. The CDR3 spells CASSDHSRAKREYEQYF. The CDR3 bases are TGTGCCAGCAGTGACCACTCGAGGGCCAAGCGAGAGTACGAGCAGTACTTC.

This clone was detected only once. The chain uses TRBV9 and TRBJ2-2; D is unclear. CDR1 is SGDLS and CDR2 is YYNGEE in the germline V gene. Trimming took off 1 base at V and 8 bases at J, with 12 bases between the two ends. The CDR3 loop spans 14 amino acids. The CDR3 spells CASSVSVTGGELFF. CDR3 nucleotides: TGTGCCAGCAGCGTATCGGTTACCGGGGGGGAGCTGTTTTTT.

The J gene is TRBJ1-4, the V gene TRBV27; 8 bases are a match to TRBD1. V shed 2 bases, J shed 8 bases, and the junction held 4 bases outside the gene matches. CDR1 is MNHEY, CDR2 SMNVEV, per germline (reference sequence). The CDR3 is 14 amino acids. The CDR3: CASSLGQGAEKLFF. As DNA, the CDR3 is TGTGCCAGCAGTTTAGGACAGGGAGCCGAAAAACTGTTTTTT.

The rearrangement links TRBV27 to TRBJ2-1; TRBD2 might be the D (6 bases). CDR3 length: 16 residues. V gave up 5 bases and J gave up 7 bases, with 21 bases separating them. Per the germline V gene, CDR1 is MNHEY and CDR2 is SMNVEV (reference sequence). CDR3 protein: CASSLVSGGAGNEQFF. In DNA form, the CDR3 reads TGTGCCAGCAGTCTCGTGTCCGGAGGGGCTGGAAATGAGCAGTTCTTC.

The CDR3 is CAIGQEGNEQYF. DNA of the CDR3: TGTGCCATCGGGCAGGAAGGCAACGAGCAGTACTTC. This chain uses TRBV10-3 with TRBJ2-7; D is unresolved. The germline gives CDR1 ENHRY, CDR2 SYGVKD. Trimming cost V 8 bases and J 5 bases, with 13 bases left between them. The CDR3 runs to 12 residues.

The chain carries TRBV20-1 and TRBJ1-1; no clear D. The germline V gene has CDR1 DFQATT and CDR2 SNEGSKA (reference sequence). V lost 6 bases and J lost 6, with 11 bases in between. The CDR3 is 11 residues long. The CDR3 bases are TGCAGTGCGACCGGGAGGTCTGAAGCTTTCTTT. Amino acid sequence: CSATGRSEAFF.

CDR3 residues: CASSPPNGTLNTEAFF. The DNA for the CDR3 is TGTGCCAGCTCACCACCCAACGGGACACTGAACACTGAAGCTTTCTTT. The gene calls are TRBV18 and TRBJ1-1; D perhaps matches TRBD1 (6 bases). CDR1 and CDR2 (germline): KGHSH, LQKENI. Trimming took off 0 bases at V and 0 bases at J, with 11 bases between the two ends. This CDR3 region has 16 residues. The full variable domain, with the rest looked up from reference TRBV18 and TRBJ1-1, is NAGVMQNPRHLVRRRGQEARLRCSPMKGHSHVYWYRQLPEEGLKFMVYLQKENIIDESGMPKERFSAEFPKEGPSILRIQQVVRGDSAAYFCASSPPNGTLNTEAFFGQGTRLTVV.

The chain joins TRBV7-2 to TRBJ1-1, with D possibly TRBD1 on 6 matching bases. Trimming took 5 bases from V and 3 from J, leaving 13 bases between them. Germline-derived CDR1 and CDR2 are SGHTA and FQGNSA. The CDR3 spans 14 residues. The CDR3 sequence: CASSTQGLDTEAFF. In DNA form, the CDR3 reads TGTGCCAGCAGCACTCAGGGGCTGGACACTGAAGCTTTCTTT. The variable domain in full, completed from reference TRBV7-2 and TRBJ1-1, reads GAGVSQSPSNKVTEKGKDVELRCDPISGHTALYWYRQSLGQGLEFLIYFQGNSAPDKSGLPSDRFSAERTGGSVSTLTIQRTQQEDSAVYLCASSTQGLDTEAFFGQGTRLTVV.

This clone turned up a few times. The chain recombines TRBV10-3 with TRBJ2-3, with 9 bases lining up with TRBD1. The CDR3 consists of 15 residues. V shed 10 bases and J 2 bases; nucleotides not matched to a gene: 10. CDR1 is ENHRY, CDR2 SYGVKD, per germline. The CDR3 spells CATVLGQGNTDTQYF. CDR3 nucleotides: TGTGCCACCGTTTTGGGACAGGGAAACACAGATACGCAGTATTTT.